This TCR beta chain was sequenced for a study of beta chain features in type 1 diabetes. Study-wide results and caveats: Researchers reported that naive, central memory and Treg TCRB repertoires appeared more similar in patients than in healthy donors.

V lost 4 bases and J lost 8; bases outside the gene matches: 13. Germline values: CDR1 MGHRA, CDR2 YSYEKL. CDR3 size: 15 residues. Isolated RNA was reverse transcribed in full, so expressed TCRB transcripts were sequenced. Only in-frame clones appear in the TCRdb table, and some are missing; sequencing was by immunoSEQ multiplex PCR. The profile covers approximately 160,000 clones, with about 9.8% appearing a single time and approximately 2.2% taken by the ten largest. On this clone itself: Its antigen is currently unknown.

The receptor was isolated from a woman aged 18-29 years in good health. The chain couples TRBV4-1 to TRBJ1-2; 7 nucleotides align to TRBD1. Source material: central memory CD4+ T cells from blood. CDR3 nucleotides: TGCGCCAGCAGCCCTATCGAGGGTCCGACAGGGGGCTACACCTTC. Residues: CASSPIEGPTGGYTF.